This T cell receptor beta chain was obtained from a study of blood T cell repertoires in COVID-19. About the study: Samples of COVID-19 (acute and convalescent) were obtained from the United States, Italy and Spain.

The CDR3 loop spans 15 amino acids. Looked up from germline, CDR1 is KGHSH and CDR2 is LQKENI. V shed 5 bases and J 10 bases; nucleotides not matched to a gene: 13. Authors' data handling: For nucleated cells, counts were estimated from reference gene primer amplification. The repertoire was sequenced with immunoSEQ multiplex PCR; TCRdb's copy has only in-frame clones and lacks some. D and trimming were read from the DNA, whereas the V and J calls and clone size are those reported in that table. The sample includes roughly 250,000 clones, 80% to 90% of them seen just once. The chain recombines TRBV18 with TRBJ1-1, with 10 bases identical to TRBD1. The sample consisted of peripheral blood. The sequence was obtained from a woman in her 50s with acute or convalescent COVID-19. The CDR3 loop is CASSAPKDRGLRAFF. CDR3 coding DNA: TGTGCCAGCTCAGCTCCGAAAGACAGGGGGCTTCGAGCTTTCTTT.